The rows below give T cell receptor beta chains drawn from one sample of a study of control samples from healthy donors and cancer patients. The data were produced by immunoSEQ multiplex PCR, yet TCRdb's version contains in-frame clones alone and is incomplete. The sample has more than 95,000 clones, approximately 84% seen once. The sample taken for sequencing was blood. Receptor source: a man between 18 and 29 years old in good health. The CDR3 runs from the conserved cysteine through the conserved F or W. Each record gives: clone size, V gene, CDR3 protein. Rows give clone size only sometimes, using once, few, many, or a class for an expanded clone.

once | TRBV5-1 | CASSLGDRAFEPQHF
NA | TRBV6-5 | CASSGVYEQFF
NA | TRBV6-5 | CASRPPVVGELFF
once | TRBV9 | CASSVGGVSGYTF
NA | TRBV9 | CASSVEANSPLHF
many | TRBV18 | CASSRDGANTGELFF
NA | TRBV7-2 | CASSFPTSGTDTQYF
NA | TRBV19 | CASSIFNGYTF
NA | TRBV5-1 | CASSLEASGANVLTF
NA | TRBV3-1/TRBV3-2 | CASSQKDYGYTF
NA | TRBV6-4 | CASSEAGQPTNEQFF
NA | TRBV4-1 | CASSRDPGQTGEQYF
few | TRBV5-6 | CASSLALEGGSYNEQFF
NA | TRBV29-1 | CSVGPEGEAFF
few | TRBV4-1 | CASSQDSAEAFF
NA | TRBV2 | CASNVEAGGYLSYNEQFF
NA | TRBV30 | CAWSGSVETQYF
NA | TRBV27 | CASSLSSGGSGYTF
NA | TRBV18 | CASSPDSSSYNSPLHF
NA | TRBV30 | CAWSETTRADYGYTF
NA | TRBV11-2 | CASSPGTSGRTGELFF
NA | TRBV19 | CASNTGTKNSPLHF
NA | TRBV6-5 | CASSFDGSGANVLTF
NA | TRBV28 | CASRGSQPPASKPQHF
NA | TRBV14 | CASSQDQLLGNNSPLHF
NA | TRBV30 | CAWNSGLRVSTDTQYF
NA | TRBV18 | CASSPRVLAGGLIEQFF
NA | TRBV18 | CASSPRDKITYEQYF
NA | TRBV11-2 | CASSPVSGGSSYEQYF
NA | TRBV4-3 | CASSQGRTTTEAFF
NA | TRBV24-1 | CATSDSDRDAEAFF
few | TRBV5-8 | CASSPEGLDSYNEQFF
NA | TRBV28 | CASSFSGANVLTF
many | TRBV6-5 | CASGGSVTGELFF
once | TRBV27 | CASSLSRPRSNQPQHF
NA | TRBV15 | CATSSMGAADKNIQYF
NA | TRBV6-2/TRBV6-3 | CASSWLAGTGELFF